A single T cell receptor beta chain is shown here with its context. What it binds is unknown. UMIs were attached via template switching, each with a 6-nucleotide sample barcode. TCRdb reprocessed the 5' RACE reads, keeping one entry per CDR3 protein, no DNA. This sample's table reports nearly 450,000 distinct CDR3 sequences. The record originates from a study of monozygotic twins with inflammatory bowel disease. Overall study findings and caveats: No detectable difference in repertoire similarity separated concordant from discordant twins, possibly as a result of limited power. Clonotype overlap with others was lower in IBD patients than in healthy twins, a difference that was greatest with disease activity. Repertoires of patients may have been made more variable by differing immunosuppressive treatments.

The CDR3 runs to 12 residues. From germline, CDR1 is SNHLY and CDR2 FYNNEI. Source material: blood. This sequence originates from a human donor with ulcerative colitis or Crohn's disease, or a healthy co-twin of an affected twin (not recorded which). The V call is TRBV2, the J call TRBJ2-7. CDR3 protein: CASSEATYEQYF.